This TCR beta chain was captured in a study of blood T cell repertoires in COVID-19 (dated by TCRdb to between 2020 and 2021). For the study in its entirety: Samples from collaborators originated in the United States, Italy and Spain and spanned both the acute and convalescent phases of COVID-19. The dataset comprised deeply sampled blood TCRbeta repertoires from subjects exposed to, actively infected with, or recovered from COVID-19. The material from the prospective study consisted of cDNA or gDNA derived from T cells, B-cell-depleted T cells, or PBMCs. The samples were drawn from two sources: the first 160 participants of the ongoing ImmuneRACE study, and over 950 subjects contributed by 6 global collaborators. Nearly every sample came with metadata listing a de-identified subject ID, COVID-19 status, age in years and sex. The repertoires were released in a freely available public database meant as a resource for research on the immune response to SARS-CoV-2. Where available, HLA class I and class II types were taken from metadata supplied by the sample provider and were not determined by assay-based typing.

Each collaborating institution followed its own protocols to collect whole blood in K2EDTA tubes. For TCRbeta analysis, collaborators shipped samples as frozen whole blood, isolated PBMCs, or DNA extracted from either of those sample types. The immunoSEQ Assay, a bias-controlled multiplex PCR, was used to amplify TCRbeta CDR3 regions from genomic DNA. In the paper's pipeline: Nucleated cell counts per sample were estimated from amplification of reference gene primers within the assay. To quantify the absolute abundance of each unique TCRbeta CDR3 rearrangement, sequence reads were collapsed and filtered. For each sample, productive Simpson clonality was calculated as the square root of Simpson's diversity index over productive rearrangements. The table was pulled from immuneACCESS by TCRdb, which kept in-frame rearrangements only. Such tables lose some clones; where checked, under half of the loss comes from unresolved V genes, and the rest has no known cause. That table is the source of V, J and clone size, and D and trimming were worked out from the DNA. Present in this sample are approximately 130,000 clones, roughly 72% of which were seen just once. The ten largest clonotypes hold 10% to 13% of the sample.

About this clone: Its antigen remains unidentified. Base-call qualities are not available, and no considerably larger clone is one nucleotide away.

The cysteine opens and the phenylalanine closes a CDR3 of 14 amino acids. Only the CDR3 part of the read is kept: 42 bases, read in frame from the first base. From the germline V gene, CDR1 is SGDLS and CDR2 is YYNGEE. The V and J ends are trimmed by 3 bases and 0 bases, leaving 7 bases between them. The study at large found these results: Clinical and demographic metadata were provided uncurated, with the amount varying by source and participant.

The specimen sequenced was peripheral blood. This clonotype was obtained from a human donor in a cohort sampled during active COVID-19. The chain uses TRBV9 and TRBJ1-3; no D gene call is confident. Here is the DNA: TGTGCCAGCAGCGCACAGAACTCTGGAAACACCATATATTTT. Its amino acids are CASSAQNSGNTIYF.